Listed below are T cell receptor beta chains from one sample, sequenced in a study of shared clonotypes between healthy human individuals. Sequencing used immunoSEQ multiplex PCR; TCRdb keeps in-frame clones, though not all of them. The sample has 2.3 million or so clones, approximately 95% seen once; the top ten hold about 0.39%. The sequenced material came from naive CD4+ T cells from PBMCs. These receptors came from a man between 18 and 35 years old in good health. Some clones in this sample may be carry-over from other donors' samples. Each CDR3 is given with its conserved first and last residue. D genes are given only for firm matches. Not all rows give a size; the values are once, few, many and, for expanded clones, a class.

J gene: TRBJ2-7
clone size: -
D gene: -
V gene: TRBV19
CDR3 DNA: TGTGCCAGTAGTATCGGGGGTAGCGCTAAACCCTACGAGCAGTACTTC
CDR3 protein: CASSIGGSAKPYEQYF

J gene: TRBJ2-5
clone size: -
D gene: TRBD2
V gene: TRBV5-1
CDR3 DNA: TGCGCCAGCAGCTTGAGGAGCGGGAGAAGTCAAGAGACCCAGTACTTC
CDR3 protein: CASSLRSGRSQETQYF

J gene: TRBJ2-3
clone size: -
D gene: TRBD1
V gene: TRBV28
CDR3 DNA: TGTGCCAGCAGTTTAGAACAGGGGATCACAGATACGCAGTATTTT
CDR3 protein: CASSLEQGITDTQYF

J gene: TRBJ2-3
clone size: -
D gene: -
V gene: TRBV28
CDR3 DNA: TGTGCCAGCAGCCCGGTTGGGGGGAAGTCAGATACGCAGTATTTT
CDR3 protein: CASSPVGGKSDTQYF

J gene: TRBJ1-2
clone size: -
D gene: TRBD1
V gene: TRBV5-4
CDR3 DNA: TGTGCCAGCAGCCCCGGGACAGGGCTCTATGGCTACACCTTC
CDR3 protein: CASSPGTGLYGYTF

J gene: TRBJ2-7
clone size: -
D gene: -
V gene: TRBV11-2
CDR3 DNA: TGTGCCAGCAGCTTAAACACCGACAGGTTTCTTTCCTACGAGCAGTACTTC
CDR3 protein: CASSLNTDRFLSYEQYF

J gene: TRBJ2-6
clone size: -
D gene: -
V gene: TRBV5-4
CDR3 DNA: TGTGCCAGCAGCAGGGGGGCCGCAGGGGGTACCTTCTCTGGGGCCAACGTCCTGACTTTC
CDR3 protein: CASSRGAAGGTFSGANVLTF

J gene: TRBJ2-5
clone size: -
D gene: -
V gene: TRBV7-9
CDR3 DNA: TGTGCCAGCAGCTTCGGAATTCAAGAGACCCAGTACTTC
CDR3 protein: CASSFGIQETQYF

J gene: TRBJ1-4
clone size: few
D gene: -
V gene: TRBV29-1
CDR3 DNA: TGCAGCGTCCTAGGGGTAAAACTGTTTTTT
CDR3 protein: CSVLGVKLFF

J gene: TRBJ2-7
clone size: -
D gene: -
V gene: TRBV6-5
CDR3 DNA: TGTGCCAGCAGTTACGGAGGGGCTAGTGGAGGCTACGAGCAGTACTTC
CDR3 protein: CASSYGGASGGYEQYF

J gene: TRBJ1-2
clone size: -
D gene: -
V gene: TRBV5-1
CDR3 DNA: TGCGCCAGCAGCTTGAGGTCAGGAAACTATGGCTACACCTTC
CDR3 protein: CASSLRSGNYGYTF

J gene: TRBJ2-5
clone size: -
D gene: -
V gene: TRBV19
CDR3 DNA: TGTGCCAGTAGTATGGCACTCCAAGAGACCCAGTACTTC
CDR3 protein: CASSMALQETQYF

J gene: TRBJ1-4
clone size: -
D gene: -
V gene: TRBV9
CDR3 DNA: TGTGCCAGCAGCGCAACAGGGACTAATGAAAAACTGTTTTTT
CDR3 protein: CASSATGTNEKLFF

J gene: TRBJ2-7
clone size: -
D gene: -
V gene: TRBV6-6
CDR3 DNA: TGTGCCACAAACCAAGACCCTACCGTATCCTACGAGCAGTACTTC
CDR3 protein: CATNQDPTVSYEQYF

J gene: TRBJ1-5
clone size: -
D gene: -
V gene: TRBV15
CDR3 DNA: TGTGCCACCAGCAGATTCGCGGCGGGGGGGTATCAGCCCCAGCATTTT
CDR3 protein: CATSRFAAGGYQPQHF

J gene: TRBJ2-1
clone size: -
D gene: -
V gene: TRBV11-3
CDR3 DNA: TGTGCCAGCAGCTTAGATGGCGCAAGGCGGGAACCCTCCTACAATGAGCAGTTCTTC
CDR3 protein: CASSLDGARREPSYNEQFF

J gene: TRBJ2-3
clone size: -
D gene: -
V gene: TRBV21-1
CDR3 DNA: TGTGCCAGCACCTCAAGAGGGCTAGCGGGACGCACAGATACGCAGTATTTT
CDR3 protein: CASTSRGLAGRTDTQYF

J gene: TRBJ1-2
clone size: -
D gene: TRBD1
V gene: TRBV5-4
CDR3 DNA: TGTGCCAGCAGCTCTCTGCAGGGGGTGGAGGCTGGCTACACCTTC
CDR3 protein: CASSSLQGVEAGYTF

J gene: TRBJ2-2
clone size: -
D gene: TRBD2
V gene: TRBV27
CDR3 DNA: TGTGCCAGCAGTCCCCCCCGACCGGGACTATCGCCCGGGGAGCTGTTTTTT
CDR3 protein: CASSPPRPGLSPGELFF

J gene: TRBJ2-1
clone size: -
D gene: -
V gene: TRBV19
CDR3 DNA: TGTGCCAGTATCGGGGTAGACTACAATGAGCAGTTCTTC
CDR3 protein: CASIGVDYNEQFF

J gene: TRBJ1-1
clone size: few
D gene: -
V gene: TRBV29-1
CDR3 DNA: TGCAGCGTTAGGAGTGGGACTGAAGCTTTCTTT
CDR3 protein: CSVRSGTEAFF

J gene: TRBJ1-2
clone size: -
D gene: TRBD1
V gene: TRBV28
CDR3 DNA: TGTGCCAGCAGTTTACTTACAGGGGGACGGAGGGACACCTTC
CDR3 protein: CASSLLTGGRRDTF

J gene: TRBJ2-7
clone size: -
D gene: TRBD2
V gene: TRBV4-1
CDR3 DNA: TGCGCCAGCAGCCAACCTGGACTAGCGGACGAGCAGTACTTC
CDR3 protein: CASSQPGLADEQYF

J gene: TRBJ2-5
clone size: -
D gene: -
V gene: TRBV18
CDR3 DNA: TGTGCCAGCTCACCACCGTCACGGGAGACCCAGTACTTC
CDR3 protein: CASSPPSRETQYF

J gene: TRBJ2-2
clone size: -
D gene: TRBD1
V gene: TRBV4-1
CDR3 DNA: TGCGCCAGCAGCCAACCCGGGACAGGGGGCTCCGGGGAGCTGTTTTTT
CDR3 protein: CASSQPGTGGSGELFF

J gene: TRBJ1-2
clone size: -
D gene: -
V gene: TRBV6-1
CDR3 DNA: TGTGCCAGCAGTGTCGGCATGGGAGACGAACACATTAACTATGGCTACACCTTC
CDR3 protein: CASSVGMGDEHINYGYTF

J gene: TRBJ2-3
clone size: -
D gene: TRBD2
V gene: TRBV30
CDR3 DNA: TGTGCCTGGGGGGACTACTCAAGCACAGATACGCAGTATTTT
CDR3 protein: CAWGDYSSTDTQYF

J gene: TRBJ2-2
clone size: once
D gene: -
V gene: TRBV5-1
CDR3 DNA: TGCGCCAGCAGCTTGGTGGCGGTGAACACCGGGGAGCTGTTTTTT
CDR3 protein: CASSLVAVNTGELFF

J gene: TRBJ1-1
clone size: -
D gene: -
V gene: TRBV7-6
CDR3 DNA: TGTGCCAGCAGCTTAGTACAGGGACTCATGAACACTGAAGCTTTCTTT
CDR3 protein: CASSLVQGLMNTEAFF

J gene: TRBJ1-1
clone size: -
D gene: -
V gene: TRBV7-2
CDR3 DNA: TGTGCCAGCAGTTCCCAAGCGAACACTGAAGCTTTCTTT
CDR3 protein: CASSSQANTEAFF

J gene: TRBJ2-5
clone size: -
D gene: -
V gene: TRBV5-1
CDR3 DNA: TGCGCCAGCACCAGGGGATCGGGGTTCAAAGCGGCAGAGACCCAGTACTTC
CDR3 protein: CASTRGSGFKAAETQYF